This passage covers 19 T cell receptor beta chains from one sample sequenced in a study of CD8+CD57+ T cells in acquired aplastic anemia. CDR3 and TCR beta VDJ profiling relied on genomic DNA as the template. TCRdb processed the reads anew with MiXCR; each CDR3 protein has one entry. The sample holds under 350,000 distinct CDR3 sequences, 56% seen once. Whoever was chosen for sequencing had shown CD8+CD57+ cell expansion by flow cytometry. What was sequenced was sorted CD4+, CD8+, or CD8+CD57+ T cells (not recorded which) from PBMCs. The receptors were sampled from a human donor with aplastic anemia.

The chain recombines TRBV2 with TRBJ1-2; D remains unclear. Germline V lookup: CDR1 SNHLY, CDR2 FYNNEI. There are 13 residues in the CDR3. V lost 1 base and J 4 bases, leaving 7 bases between the germline ends. The DNA of the CDR3 is TGTGCCAGCAGTGAAGGGGTTGGCTATGGCTACACCTTC. Its protein is CASSEGVGYGYTF. Supplemented by reference TRBV2 and TRBJ1-2, the full variable domain reads EPEVTQTPSHQVTQMGQEVILRCVPISNHLYFYWYRQILGQKVEFLVSFYNNEISEKSEIFDDQFSVERPDGSNFTLKIRSTKLEDSAMYFCASSEGVGYGYTFGSGTRLTVV.

At least ten counts were recorded for this clonotype. The rearrangement uses TRBV6-1 and TRBJ2-7; D remains unclear. This CDR3 spans 13 amino acids. With 1 base removed from V and 3 bases from J, the gap between germline ends came to 7 bases. Germline CDR1 and CDR2: MNHNS and SASEGT. The CDR3 nucleotides are TGTGCCAGCAGTGAAGGCGGCAGCTACGAGCAGTACTTC. Protein: CASSEGGSYEQYF.

This clonotype was counted at least ten times. The chain combines TRBV7-8 with TRBJ1-6, with D maybe TRBD1 (6 bases). Looked up from germline, CDR1 is SGHVS and CDR2 is FQNEAQ. V gave up 0 bases and J gave up 6 bases, with 15 bases separating them. The CDR3 runs to 17 residues. The CDR3 spells CASSLANRASGNSPLHF. CDR3 in DNA: TGTGCCAGCAGCTTAGCGAACAGGGCTAGCGGTAATTCACCCCTCCACTTT.

This clonotype occurred a few times. The chain recombines TRBV15 with TRBJ1-5; D possibly corresponds to TRBD1 (6 bases). Trimming took 0 bases from V and 0 from J, leaving 12 bases between them. CDR1 and CDR2 from the germline V gene are LNHNV and YYDKDF (reference sequence). The CDR3 runs 17 residues. The CDR3 DNA reads TGTGCCACCAGCAGAGATAGGGGGGATTATAGCAATCAGCCCCAGCATTTT. Protein sequence: CATSRDRGDYSNQPQHF.

This clonotype has more than one count but fewer than ten. V usage is TRBV24-1 and J usage is TRBJ2-3; TRBD1 matches at 7 bases. This CDR3 is 15 amino acids long. Germline loops: CDR1 KGHDR, CDR2 SFDVKD. Trimming at V came to 2 bases and at J to 3 bases, leaving 4 bases not matched to a gene. In nucleotides, the CDR3 is TGTGCCACCAGTGATTCCCGGGACAGAACAGATACGCAGTATTTT. Protein product: CATSDSRDRTDTQYF.

This clonotype has a count of ten or more. The chain has TRBV20-1 and TRBJ2-7; tentative D call: TRBD1 (5 bases). The V end was cut by 6 bases, the J end by 2 bases, with 11 bases between. CDR1 is DFQATT and CDR2 is SNEGSKA in the germline V gene (reference sequence). CDR3 size: 12 residues. CDR3 sequence reads: CSAPGRAYEQYF. DNA for the CDR3: TGCAGTGCCCCCGGCAGGGCCTACGAGCAGTACTTC.

In this sample, this clonotype turned up many times. The chain couples TRBV3-1 to TRBJ1-5, with D possibly TRBD1 on 6 matching bases. The CDR3 is made up of 14 amino acids. V lost 1 base and J 7 bases, leaving 11 bases between the germline ends. Germline loops: CDR1 LGHDT, CDR2 YNNKEL (reference sequence). CDR3 loop: CASSQGQGQQPQHF. The CDR3, as DNA: TGTGCCAGCAGCCAAGGGCAGGGGCAACAGCCCCAGCATTTT. Filled out from reference TRBV3-1 and TRBJ1-5, the complete variable domain reads DTAVSQTPKYLVTQMGNDKSIKCEQNLGHDTMYWYKQDSKKFLKIMFSYNNKELIINETVPNRFSPKSPDKAHLNLHINSLELGDSAVYFCASSQGQGQQPQHFGDGTRLSIL.

The J gene is TRBJ2-3, the V gene TRBV2, with 10 bases matching TRBD1. Germline lookup yields CDR1 SNHLY and CDR2 FYNNEI. The CDR3 consists of 13 residues. The V gene end was trimmed by 8 bases and the J gene end by 1 base; junction bases not matched to a gene: 0. CDR3 nucleotides: TGTGCCAGCGGGACAGGGGGCACAGATACGCAGTATTTT. It specifies CASGTGGTDTQYF.

This clonotype appeared once. The chain couples TRBV7-3 to TRBJ2-5; tentatively, D is TRBD1 (5 bases). The CDR3 sequence is 15 residues long. CDR1 is SGHTA, CDR2 FQGTGA, per germline. Trimming shortened V by 4 bases and J by 5 bases, and 17 bases separated the two germline ends. CDR3 in DNA: TGTGCCAGCAGCTCAGGGTCTCAGGGCGATGAGACCCAGTACTTC. Protein: CASSSGSQGDETQYF.

This chain connects TRBV2 to TRBJ1-5; D might be TRBD1 (6 bases). V lost 6 bases to trimming and J lost 6 bases, with 18 bases between them. Germline-derived CDR1 and CDR2 are SNHLY and FYNNEI. This CDR3 has 15 amino acids. The CDR3 loop is CASRRTDRNSQPQHF. The DNA for the CDR3 is TGTGCCAGCAGAAGGACTGACAGGAACTCTCAGCCCCAGCATTTT.

This clonotype was recorded many times. As DNA, the CDR3 is TGTGCCAGCAGTGAATTTACAGGACACAATGAGCAGTTCTTC. The encoded protein is CASSEFTGHNEQFF. The J gene is TRBJ2-1, the V gene TRBV25-1, with a possible D match to TRBD1 (5 bases). Trimming stripped 1 base from V and 5 bases from J, with 9 bases between. The length of the CDR3 is 14 residues. Germline CDR1 reads MGHDK; CDR2 reads SYGVNS.

DNA of the CDR3: TGTGCCACCAGTCAGGGACACCCCAACCTCTATGGCTACACCTTC. It yields the protein CATSQGHPNLYGYTF. V usage is TRBV15 and J usage is TRBJ1-2; weak D call: TRBD1 (6 bases). Trimming removed 6 bases at V and 4 bases at J, with 18 bases between. CDR3 length equals 15 residues. Germline lookup yields CDR1 LNHNV and CDR2 YYDKDF (reference sequence).

This chain uses TRBV19 with TRBJ2-1; 8 nucleotides match TRBD2. V was pared by 4 bases and J by 3 bases, with 2 bases of the junction left unmatched. The CDR3 consists of 14 residues. In germline, CDR1 is LNHDA, CDR2 SQIVND (reference sequence). The CDR3 nucleotides are TGTGCCAGTAGTACTAGCGGGCGCTACAATGAGCAGTTCTTC. This encodes CASSTSGRYNEQFF.

This clonotype has at least ten counts. This chain links TRBV7-3 with TRBJ2-3, with a weak D call TRBD2 (6 bases). Germline CDR1 is SGHTA and CDR2 is FQGTGA. There are 16 residues in the CDR3. V lost 2 bases and J 0 bases, leaving 12 bases between the germline ends. The CDR3 loop is CASSLDPGTSTDTQYF. The CDR3 DNA follows: TGTGCCAGCAGCTTAGATCCGGGGACTAGCACAGATACGCAGTATTTT.

In this sample, this clonotype turned up many times. J is TRBJ2-7 and V is TRBV6-1, with a weak D call TRBD1 (6 bases). The CDR3 totals 14 residues. Germline CDR1 is MNHNS and CDR2 is SASEGT. Trimming removed 3 bases at V and 6 bases at J, with 15 bases between. Here the CDR3 DNA reads TGTGCCAGCAGTGACCAGGGTCTCAGGGGCGAGCAGTACTTC. It specifies CASSDQGLRGEQYF.

Turning to this clonotype: This may come from a read error, since a much larger clone is one base off. This chain's CDR3 is CSARSGYEQHF. Written as DNA, the CDR3 is TGCAGTGCTAGGTCCGGCTACGAGCAGCACTTC. This chain joins TRBV20-1 and TRBJ2-7, with D uncertain. CDR1 and CDR2 from the germline V gene are DFQATT and SNEGSKA (reference sequence). This CDR3 has 11 residues.

V and J are TRBV7-8 and TRBJ2-7, with 8 bases identical to TRBD1. The CDR3 is made up of 15 amino acids. From germline, CDR1 is SGHVS and CDR2 FQNEAQ. V dropped 0 bases and J dropped 5; count of bases not matched to a gene: 6. As DNA, the CDR3 is TGTGCCAGCAGCTTAGCTATCCAGGGGGCCCACGAGCAGTACGTC. Protein product: CASSLAIQGAHEQYV.

There are many counts of this clonotype. The CDR3 reads CASSLGDSTNEKLFF. Written as DNA, the CDR3 is TGTGCCAGCAGCTTAGGAGATTCAACTAATGAAAAACTGTTTTTT. The rearrangement joins TRBV7-9 to TRBJ1-4; no reliable D call. The CDR3 contains 15 residues. CDR1 and CDR2 (germline): SEHNR, FQNEAQ (reference sequence). V was cut by 1 base and J by 0 bases, with 6 bases left in between.

The rearrangement uses TRBV29-1 and TRBJ2-7; 7 bases agree with TRBD2. Germline V gives CDR1 SQVTM, CDR2 ANQGSEA. Germline trimming cut 6 bases from V and 4 bases from J; bases unmatched to any gene: 9. This CDR3 comprises 13 residues. This CDR3 reads CSVSGTILYEQYF. For the CDR3, the DNA is TGCAGCGTGTCCGGGACTATCCTTTACGAGCAGTACTTC.